What follows is one T cell receptor beta chain and its context. The CDR3 length is 14 residues. V trimming: 5 bases; J trimming: 5 bases; junction bases outside the gene matches: 6. CDR1 is SGHRS, CDR2 YFSETQ, per germline. This entry belongs to a study of PD-L1 blockade in urothelial cancer. Assay: immunoSEQ multiplex PCR; the TCRdb copy retains only in-frame clones and omits some. Among 35,000 to 55,000 clones listed, around 82% were seen once. This chain links TRBV5-1 with TRBJ2-5; 10 nucleotides align to TRBD1. The TCR was taken from a man in his 70s with urothelial cancer. The specimen was PBMCs, collected around atezolizumab (anti-PD-L1) treatment. This chain's CDR3 is CASRTTGGEETQYF. DNA for the CDR3: TGCGCCAGCAGAACGACAGGGGGCGAGGAGACCCAGTACTTC.